The present T cell receptor (beta chain) was sequenced within a study of blood T cell repertoires in COVID-19. As for the study in general: The origin of the acute and convalescent COVID-19 samples was the United States, Italy and Spain. In each case, the material was cDNA or gDNA derived from T cells, B-cell-depleted T cells, or PBMCs.

Methods used by the authors: Reference gene primer amplification gave nucleated cell count estimates. The repertoire was sequenced with immunoSEQ multiplex PCR; TCRdb's copy has only in-frame clones and lacks some. That table gives V, J and clone size, and the DNA gave D and trimming. Of some 43,000 clones in the sample, approximately 88% are singletons; the top ten hold 14%. Per germline, CDR1 MNHEY and CDR2 SMNVEV (reference sequence). The CDR3 totals 19 residues. J gave up 2 bases and V 6 bases, and 19 bases lay outside the gene matches. The chain uses TRBV27 and TRBJ1-2; TRBD1 matches 9 bases. Sequencing was carried out using peripheral blood. The sequence came from a man aged 45-65 years with active or convalescent COVID-19. The CDR3: CASSLRQPRGQGWNYGYTF. The CDR3 nucleotides read TGTGCCAGCAGCCTTCGCCAACCCCGGGGACAGGGATGGAACTATGGCTACACCTTC.